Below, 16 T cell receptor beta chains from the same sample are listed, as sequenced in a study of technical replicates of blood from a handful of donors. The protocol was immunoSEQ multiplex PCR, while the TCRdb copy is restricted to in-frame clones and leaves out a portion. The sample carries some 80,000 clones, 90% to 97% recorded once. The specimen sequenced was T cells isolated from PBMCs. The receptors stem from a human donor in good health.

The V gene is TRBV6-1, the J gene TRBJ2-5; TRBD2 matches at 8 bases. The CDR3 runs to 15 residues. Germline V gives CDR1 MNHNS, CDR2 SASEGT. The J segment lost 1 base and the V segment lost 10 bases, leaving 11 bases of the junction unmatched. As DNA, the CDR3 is TGTGCCACATTAGGCACTAGCGGCCCCCAAGAGACCCAGTACTTC. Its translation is CATLGTSGPQETQYF.

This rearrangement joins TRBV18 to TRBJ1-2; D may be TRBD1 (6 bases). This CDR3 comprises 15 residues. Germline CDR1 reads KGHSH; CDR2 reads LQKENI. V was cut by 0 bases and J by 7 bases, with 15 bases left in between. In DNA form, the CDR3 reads TGTGCCAGCTCACCACCGAGACAGGAGCTTTCTGGCTACACCTTC. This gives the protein CASSPPRQELSGYTF.

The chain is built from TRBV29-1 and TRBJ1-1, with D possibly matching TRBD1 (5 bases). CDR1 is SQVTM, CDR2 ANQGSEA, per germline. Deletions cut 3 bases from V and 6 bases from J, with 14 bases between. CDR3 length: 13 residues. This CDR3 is CSVEVSRGAEAFF. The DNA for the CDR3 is TGCAGCGTTGAGGTCTCTCGGGGGGCTGAAGCTTTCTTT.

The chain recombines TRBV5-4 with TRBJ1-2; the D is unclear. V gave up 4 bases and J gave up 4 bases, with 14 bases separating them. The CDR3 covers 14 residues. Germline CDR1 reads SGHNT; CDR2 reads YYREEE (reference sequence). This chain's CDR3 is CASSATREFYGYTF. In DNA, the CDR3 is TGTGCCAGCAGCGCTACCCGGGAGTTCTATGGCTACACCTTC.

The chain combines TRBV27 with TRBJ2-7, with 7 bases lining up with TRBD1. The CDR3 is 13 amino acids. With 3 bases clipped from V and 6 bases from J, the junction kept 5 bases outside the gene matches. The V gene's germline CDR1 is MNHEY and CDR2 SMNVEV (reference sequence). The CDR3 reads CASSFTGVGEQYF. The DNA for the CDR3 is TGTGCCAGCAGTTTTACAGGGGTGGGCGAGCAGTACTTC.

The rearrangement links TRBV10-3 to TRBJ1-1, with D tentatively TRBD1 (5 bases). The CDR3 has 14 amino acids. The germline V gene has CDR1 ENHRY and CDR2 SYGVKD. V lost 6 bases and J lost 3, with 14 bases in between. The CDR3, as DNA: TGTGCCATCAGCCAACAGGTTCCGGACACTGAAGCTTTCTTT. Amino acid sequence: CAISQQVPDTEAFF.

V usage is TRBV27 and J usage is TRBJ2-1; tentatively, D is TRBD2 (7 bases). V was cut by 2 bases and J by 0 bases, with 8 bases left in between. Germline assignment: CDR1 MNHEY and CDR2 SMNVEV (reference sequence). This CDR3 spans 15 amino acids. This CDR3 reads CASSLRGASYNEQFF. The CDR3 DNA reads TGTGCCAGCAGTTTACGGGGGGCCTCCTACAATGAGCAGTTCTTC.

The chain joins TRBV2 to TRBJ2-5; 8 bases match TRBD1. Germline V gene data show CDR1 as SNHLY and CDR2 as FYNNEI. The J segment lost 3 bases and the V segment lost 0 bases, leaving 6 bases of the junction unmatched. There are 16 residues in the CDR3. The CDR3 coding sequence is TGTGCCAGCAGTGAAGCCCAGGACAGGGAGGAAGAGACCCAGTACTTC. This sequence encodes CASSEAQDREEETQYF.

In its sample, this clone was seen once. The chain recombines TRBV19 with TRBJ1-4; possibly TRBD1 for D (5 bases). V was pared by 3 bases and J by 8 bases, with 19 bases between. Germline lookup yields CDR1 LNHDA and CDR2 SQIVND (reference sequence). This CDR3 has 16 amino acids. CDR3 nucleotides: TGTGCCAGTAGTATTTCCGGTGGAGGGGCTTTCGAAAAACTGTTTTTT. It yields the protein CASSISGGGAFEKLFF.

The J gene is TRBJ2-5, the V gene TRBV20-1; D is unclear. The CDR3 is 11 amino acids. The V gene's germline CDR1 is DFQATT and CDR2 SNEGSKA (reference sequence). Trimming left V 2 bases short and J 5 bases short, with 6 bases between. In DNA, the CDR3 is TGCAGTGCTAGACGGTGGGAGACCCAGTACTTC. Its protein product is CSARRWETQYF.

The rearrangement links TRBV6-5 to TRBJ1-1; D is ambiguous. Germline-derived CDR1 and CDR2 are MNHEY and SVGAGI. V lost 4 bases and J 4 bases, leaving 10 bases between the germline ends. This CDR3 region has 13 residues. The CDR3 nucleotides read TGTGCCAGCAGTTCCTGGGCCGGCACTGAAGCTTTCTTT. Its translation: CASSSWAGTEAFF.

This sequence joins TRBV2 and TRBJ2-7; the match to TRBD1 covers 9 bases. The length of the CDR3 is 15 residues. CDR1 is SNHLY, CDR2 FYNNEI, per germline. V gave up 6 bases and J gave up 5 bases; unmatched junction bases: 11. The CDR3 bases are TGTGCCAGCAGGGGGGACAGGGAGCTTAGGAACGAGCAGTACTTC. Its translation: CASRGDRELRNEQYF.

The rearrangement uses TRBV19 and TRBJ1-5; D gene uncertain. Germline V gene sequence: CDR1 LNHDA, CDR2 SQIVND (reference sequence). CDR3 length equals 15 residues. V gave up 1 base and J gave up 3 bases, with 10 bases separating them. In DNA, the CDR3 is TGTGCCAGTAGTATAGGGAGGAGTAACAATCAGCCCCAGCATTTT. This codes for CASSIGRSNNQPQHF.

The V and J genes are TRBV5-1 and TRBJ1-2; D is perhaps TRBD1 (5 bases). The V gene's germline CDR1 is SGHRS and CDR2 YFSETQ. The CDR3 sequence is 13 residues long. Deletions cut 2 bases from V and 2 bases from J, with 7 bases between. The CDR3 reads CASSFGGNYGYTF. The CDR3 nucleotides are TGCGCCAGCAGCTTCGGGGGGAACTATGGCTACACCTTC.

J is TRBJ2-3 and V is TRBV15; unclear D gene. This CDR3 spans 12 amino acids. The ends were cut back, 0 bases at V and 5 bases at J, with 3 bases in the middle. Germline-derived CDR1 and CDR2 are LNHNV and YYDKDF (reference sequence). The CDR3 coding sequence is TGTGCCACCAGCAGAGACCTAGATACGCAGTATTTT. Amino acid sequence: CATSRDLDTQYF.

This CDR3 is CASKDSGLETQYF. DNA for the CDR3: TGTGCCAGCAAGGATAGCGGGTTGGAGACCCAGTACTTC. The rearrangement joins TRBV6-5 to TRBJ2-5; 7 bases align to TRBD2. Per the germline V gene, CDR1 is MNHEY and CDR2 is SVGAGI. This CDR3 is built from 13 residues. Trimming took 7 bases from V and 5 from J; bases not matched to a gene: 7.